One and the same sample provided the 27 T cell receptor beta chains below, sequenced in a study of tumour-infiltrating T cells in Burkitt lymphoma. Method: immunoSEQ multiplex PCR; TCRdb's copy keeps in-frame clones and lacks some. The data contain around 48,000 clones, less than 35% of them seen just once; the ten biggest clones take up 2.9%. Sequencing was done on a sample of tumor tissue. Receptors originate from a human donor with Burkitt lymphoma.

The chain recombines TRBV19 with TRBJ1-1; no definite D call. V gave up 8 bases and J gave up 0 bases, with 7 bases separating them. This CDR3 spans 12 amino acids. CDR1 is LNHDA, CDR2 SQIVND, per germline (reference sequence). CDR3 protein: CASGYLNTEAFF. CDR3 DNA: TGTGCCAGTGGGTACCTGAACACTGAAGCTTTCTTT.

The table lists this clone with a few counts. The chain recombines TRBV27 with TRBJ1-2; weak D call: TRBD1 (5 bases). From germline, CDR1 is MNHEY and CDR2 SMNVEV (reference sequence). The V end was cut by 6 bases, the J end by 2 bases, with 10 bases between. The CDR3 is 13 amino acids. CDR3 in DNA: TGTGCCAGCAGCAGGGTTGCAAACTATGGCTACACCTTC. It specifies CASSRVANYGYTF.

To note about this clone: The junction departs from the called germline gene at one end, perhaps through a read error. This chain connects TRBV11-2 to TRBJ1-4; D ambiguous. Germline V gene data show CDR1 as SGHAT and CDR2 as FQNNGV. The CDR3 runs to 13 residues. The CDR3 protein is CASSLVSSGPYVF. The CDR3 DNA reads TGTGCCAGCAGCTTAGTTTCAAGTGGACCCTACGTATTT.

This clone has more than one count but fewer than ten. The chain is built from TRBV5-6 and TRBJ2-4, with D unresolved. Trimming left V 3 bases short and J 0 bases short, with 4 bases between. CDR3 length: 13 amino acids. The germline CDR1 and CDR2 sequences are SGHDT and YYEEEE. The CDR3 nucleotides are TGTGCCAGCAGCTACATAGCCAAAAACATTCAGTACTTC. It is translated as CASSYIAKNIQYF.

The rearrangement links TRBV5-1 to TRBJ2-7, with TRBD1 matching over 8 bases. Per germline, CDR1 SGHRS and CDR2 YFSETQ. The CDR3 length is 11 residues. J gave up 4 bases and V 7 bases, and 1 base lay outside the gene matches. The CDR3 region is CASGQGYEQYF. In nucleotides, the CDR3 is TGCGCCAGCGGACAGGGATACGAGCAGTACTTC.

This clone was recorded a few times. The chain recombines TRBV5-6 with TRBJ1-1; D possibly corresponds to TRBD1 (6 bases). V was shortened by 4 bases and J by 1 base, with 14 bases between the two germline ends. CDR3 length: 15 residues. The germline V gene encodes CDR1 SGHDT and CDR2 YYEEEE. In nucleotides, the CDR3 is TGTGCCAGCAGCAGGCCGGCCAGGGGGAACACTGAAGCTTTCTTT. This gives the protein CASSRPARGNTEAFF.

This clone was found a few times. V and J are TRBV7-9 and TRBJ1-1; a weak D match, TRBD1 (6 bases). Per germline, CDR1 SEHNR and CDR2 FQNEAQ (reference sequence). CDR3 length: 16 amino acids. The V end was cut by 0 bases, the J end by 1 base, with 12 bases between. The DNA for the CDR3 is TGTGCCAGCAGCTTAGCACCCGGGGGCGCGAACACTGAAGCTTTCTTT. As protein: CASSLAPGGANTEAFF.

The sample holds a few counts of this clone. The genes are TRBV14 and TRBJ1-4; D unresolved. Trimming removed 5 bases from V and 10 bases from J, with 14 bases in between. Germline lookup yields CDR1 SGHDN and CDR2 FVKESK. The CDR3 is 13 residues long. The CDR3 nucleotides are TGTGCCAGCAGCACCCCCGGACGGGGAAAACTGTTTTTT. This gives the protein CASSTPGRGKLFF.

This chain uses TRBV6-6 with TRBJ1-2, with 10 bases lining up with TRBD1. The CDR3 is 15 residues long. V gave up 2 bases and J gave up 7 bases; unmatched junction bases: 7. In germline, CDR1 is MNHNY, CDR2 SVGAGI (reference sequence). CDR3 DNA: TGTGCCAGCAGTTACCAGACAGGGGGCGCGGTTGGCTACACCTTC. Translating gives CASSYQTGGAVGYTF.

This clone was found a few times. V and J are TRBV5-4 and TRBJ2-1, with a weak D call TRBD1 (5 bases). CDR1 SGHNT and CDR2 YYREEE come from the germline V gene (reference sequence). CDR3 size: 14 residues. The germline V and J ends were trimmed by 0 bases and 3 bases, with 7 bases remaining between them. CDR3 sequence: CASSLGGYYNEQFF. As DNA, the CDR3 is TGTGCCAGCAGCTTGGGGGGCTACTACAATGAGCAGTTCTTC.

This chain connects TRBV7-2 to TRBJ2-6; D unclear. The CDR3 contains 15 residues. Trimming stripped 4 bases from V and 0 bases from J, with 7 bases between. Germline CDR1 is SGHTA and CDR2 is FQGNSA. The chain's CDR3 is CASSSAGSGANVLTF. The CDR3 coding sequence is TGTGCCAGCAGCTCGGCCGGCTCTGGGGCCAACGTCCTGACTTTC. Looking up the rest from reference TRBV7-2 and TRBJ2-6 gives the full variable domain: GAGVSQSPSNKVTEKGKDVELRCDPISGHTALYWYRQSLGQGLEFLIYFQGNSAPDKSGLPSDRFSAERTGGSVSTLTIQRTQQEDSAVYLCASSSAGSGANVLTFGAGSRLTVL.

The J gene is TRBJ1-4, the V gene TRBV7-9; tentatively, D is TRBD1 (6 bases). CDR1 and CDR2 (germline): SEHNR, FQNEAQ (reference sequence). This CDR3 has 17 amino acids. The germline V and J ends were trimmed by 4 bases and 5 bases, with 20 bases remaining between them. The CDR3 protein is CASSWTGTPRRNEKLFF. DNA for the CDR3: TGTGCCAGCAGCTGGACCGGGACACCAAGGAGGAATGAAAAACTGTTTTTT.

The chain links TRBV4-2 to TRBJ1-4; D possibly corresponds to TRBD1 (5 bases). The CDR3 has 13 amino acids. Germline V gene data show CDR1 as LGHNA and CDR2 as YNFKEQ. Deletions cut 0 bases from V and 8 bases from J, with 7 bases between. CDR3 in amino acids: CASSQDTGEKLFF. The CDR3 coding sequence is TGTGCCAGCAGCCAAGATACAGGAGAAAAACTGTTTTTT.

The chain uses TRBV10-3 and TRBJ1-2; tentative D call: TRBD1 (6 bases). The V gene's germline CDR1 is ENHRY and CDR2 SYGVKD. Between the trimmed V and J ends, which lost 0 bases and 0 bases, there was a span of 8 bases. The CDR3 has 15 residues. The DNA for the CDR3 is TGTGCCATCAGTGAGTCACAGGGTACTAACTATGGCTACACCTTC. This sequence encodes CAISESQGTNYGYTF.

The chain links TRBV29-1 to TRBJ1-1; 9 bases are a match to TRBD1. With V trimmed by 7 bases and J by 1 base, 4 bases remained unmatched. Germline values: CDR1 SQVTM, CDR2 ANQGSEA. This CDR3 contains 13 residues. The CDR3 here is CSARQGENTEAFF. The CDR3, as DNA: TGCAGCGCAAGACAGGGGGAGAACACTGAAGCTTTCTTT.

The CDR3 bases are TGTGCCAGCTCACCACGACAGGGGCGGTCTGGTCAGCCCCAGCATTTT. It specifies CASSPRQGRSGQPQHF. V is TRBV18 and J is TRBJ1-5, with 8 bases matching TRBD1. The CDR3 covers 16 residues. The V segment lost 1 base and the J segment 6 bases; nucleotides outside the gene matches: 8. Per germline, CDR1 KGHSH and CDR2 LQKENI.

This clone was seen a handful of times. V is TRBV29-1 and J is TRBJ1-1; a possible D gene is TRBD1 (6 bases). V gave up 7 bases and J gave up 4 bases, with 22 bases separating them. The germline V gene encodes CDR1 SQVTM and CDR2 ANQGSEA. The CDR3 covers 15 residues. Here the CDR3 reads CSAFGWGHLFTEAFF. As DNA, the CDR3 is TGCAGCGCATTTGGCTGGGGACATCTGTTCACTGAAGCTTTCTTT.

This clone has only a few counts. The chain couples TRBV30 to TRBJ1-5; no firm D call. The germline gives CDR1 GTSNPN, CDR2 SVGIG (reference sequence). The CDR3 sequence is 12 residues long. The V end was cut by 3 bases, the J end by 6 bases, with 9 bases between. This chain's CDR3 is CAWRAEGQPQHF. For the CDR3, the DNA is TGTGCCTGGAGGGCGGAGGGTCAGCCCCAGCATTTT. The variable domain in full, completed from reference TRBV30 and TRBJ1-5, reads SQTIHQWPATLVQPVGSPLSLECTVEGTSNPNLYWYRQAAGRGLQLLFYSVGIGQISSEVPQNLSASRPQDRQFILSSKKLLLSDSGFYLCAWRAEGQPQHFGDGTRLSIL.

This clone showed up just once. The chain recombines TRBV11-2 with TRBJ2-7, with 11 nucleotides matching TRBD1. Germline-derived CDR1 and CDR2 are SGHAT and FQNNGV. The CDR3 consists of 18 residues. V shed 5 bases, J shed 8 bases, and the junction held 20 bases outside the gene matches. In DNA, the CDR3 is TGTGCCAGCAGCCTATTACTCCCCGGGACAGGGGGAAACCCGCAGCAGTACTTC. Translation: CASSLLLPGTGGNPQQYF.

The chain couples TRBV4-3 to TRBJ2-1, with 8 bases aligning to TRBD2. V shed 0 bases, J shed 6 bases, and the junction held 7 bases outside the gene matches. Germline V gives CDR1 LGHNA, CDR2 YSLEER. This CDR3 has 16 residues. CDR3 protein: CASSQDIRRGGNEQFF. CDR3 nucleotides: TGCGCCAGCAGCCAAGATATCAGACGGGGGGGCAATGAGCAGTTCTTC.

The chain links TRBV7-2 to TRBJ1-2; 10 bases map to TRBD1. Looked up from germline, CDR1 is SGHTA and CDR2 is FQGNSA. V shed 2 bases, J shed 2 bases, and the junction held 2 bases outside the gene matches. The CDR3 has 15 amino acids. CDR3 sequence (DNA): TGTGCCAGCAGCTTACGACAGGGGGCCAACTATGGCTACACCTTC. Translated: CASSLRQGANYGYTF. The whole variable domain, remainder taken from reference TRBV7-2 and TRBJ1-2, is GAGVSQSPSNKVTEKGKDVELRCDPISGHTALYWYRQSLGQGLEFLIYFQGNSAPDKSGLPSDRFSAERTGGSVSTLTIQRTQQEDSAVYLCASSLRQGANYGYTFGSGTRLTVV.

Remarks on this clone: This specimen includes other DNA sequences encoding the same CDR3. The chain links TRBV18 to TRBJ2-7; D not resolved. V lost 3 bases and J 3 bases, leaving 3 bases between the germline ends. Germline CDR1 is KGHSH and CDR2 is LQKENI. The CDR3 is made up of 11 amino acids. In DNA, the CDR3 is TGTGCCAGCTCACCGGGCTACGAGCAGTACTTC. This gives the protein CASSPGYEQYF.

This clone was counted between two and nine times. The chain joins TRBV5-4 to TRBJ2-1; D not certain. This CDR3 is built from 14 residues. CDR1 and CDR2 from the germline V gene are SGHNT and YYREEE (reference sequence). Deletions cut 4 bases from V and 10 bases from J, with 18 bases between. CDR3 amino acids: CASSPNPNGPEQFF. The DNA for the CDR3 is TGTGCCAGCAGCCCCAACCCCAACGGGCCCGAGCAGTTCTTC.

This clone was seen a few times. The J gene is TRBJ1-6, the V gene TRBV2; D may be TRBD1 (6 bases). The CDR3 spans 16 residues. Germline CDR1 reads SNHLY; CDR2 reads FYNNEI. Trimming took 5 bases from V and 8 from J, leaving 19 bases between them. DNA of the CDR3: TGTGCCAGCAGTTGGAGACAGGCAAGATCAGATTCACCCCTCCACTTT. Translation gives CASSWRQARSDSPLHF.

This clone occurred a few times. The chain recombines TRBV5-4 with TRBJ1-1; the D is unclear. Germline V lookup: CDR1 SGHNT, CDR2 YYREEE (reference sequence). This CDR3 contains 15 residues. Deletions cut 2 bases from V and 2 bases from J, with 13 bases between. The DNA for the CDR3 is TGTGCCAGCAGCTTCCGGGGAGGCAGAAACACTGAAGCTTTCTTT. This sequence encodes CASSFRGGRNTEAFF.

This chain joins TRBV4-2 and TRBJ1-1, with D perhaps TRBD1 (5 bases). Germline V lookup: CDR1 LGHNA, CDR2 YNFKEQ. This CDR3 region has 14 residues. Deletions cut 5 bases from V and 10 bases from J, with 20 bases between. CDR3 loop: CASSEYRTSRGAFF. The DNA for the CDR3 is TGTGCCAGCAGCGAATACAGGACCTCCAGAGGAGCTTTCTTT.

The CDR3 spells CASRGTGSYEQYF. CDR3 in DNA: TGTGCCAGCAGGGGGACAGGGTCCTACGAGCAGTACTTC. This chain joins TRBV2 and TRBJ2-7; 9 nucleotides match TRBD1. The ends lost 6 bases at V and 1 base at J; junction bases unmatched: 1. The CDR3 consists of 13 residues. Germline lookup yields CDR1 SNHLY and CDR2 FYNNEI.